The present entry profiles one T cell receptor beta chain with its context. Its antigen is as yet unknown. The data were taken from a study of Tregs in tolerant kidney transplant recipients. The CDR3 is 16 residues long. Germline V gene sequence: CDR1 MGHRA, CDR2 YSYEKL. Trimming pared 4 bases from V and 0 bases from J, leaving 10 bases between. Study-level results: Few patients were studied, so findings need validation in larger groups.

This table comes from immunoSEQ multiplex PCR, and its TCRdb copy is limited to in-frame clones, with some not included. This repertoire shows approximately 260,000 clones, about 80% found once; its top ten account for less than 0.75%. This chain links TRBV4-1 with TRBJ1-6, with D unresolved. The sequenced sample was CD4+ T cells from blood. This TCR derives from a human donor in good health. The CDR3 reads CASSLEGSSYNSPLHF. CDR3 in DNA: TGCGCCAGCAGCCTTGAGGGTAGCTCCTATAATTCACCCCTCCACTTT.